The 2 T cell receptor beta chains given below trace back to one sample, sequenced in a study of blood T cell repertoires in COVID-19. Libraries were prepared by immunoSEQ multiplex PCR; TCRdb keeps only in-frame clonotypes and omits some of them. The table shows fewer than 90,000 clones, with roughly 96% occurring only once. Specimen: peripheral blood. All receptors derive from a human donor with active COVID-19. The donor label of this sample is uncertain.

The rearrangement joins TRBV27 to TRBJ1-6; no definite D call. The V gene lost 5 bases and the J gene lost 5 bases, with 10 bases spanning the gap. This CDR3 has 14 residues. Per germline, CDR1 MNHEY and CDR2 SMNVEV (reference sequence). CDR3 nucleotide sequence: TGTGCCAGCAGTAACAGTCTGCATAATTCACCCCTCCACTTT. Residues: CASSNSLHNSPLHF.

The V and J genes are TRBV5-1 and TRBJ2-1, with 10 bases matching TRBD1. V lost 4 bases to trimming and J lost 4 bases; unmatched junction nucleotides: 5. The CDR3 sequence is 15 residues long. CDR1 and CDR2 (germline): SGHRS, YFSETQ. DNA of the CDR3: TGCGCCAGCAGCCCGGACAGGGGGGATTACAATGAGCAGTTCTTC. This encodes CASSPDRGDYNEQFF.